Listed below are T cell receptor beta chains from one sample, sequenced in a study of T cells after yellow fever vaccination. TCRdb processed the 5' RACE reads anew with MiXCR; each CDR3 protein has one entry. Of about 580,000 distinct CDR3 sequences in the sample, 17% are singletons; the top ten hold 15% to 20%. The sample here was PBMCs, taken around 5 days after the first yellow fever vaccination. The receptors were sampled from a man aged 18-30 years who received the YFV17D yellow fever vaccine. Both conserved end residues are part of each CDR3.

j_call: TRBJ1-5; cdr3_length: 15; v_call: TRBV20-1; cdr3_aa: CSARQGGDSNQPQHF
j_call: TRBJ1-6; cdr3_length: 13; v_call: TRBV18; cdr3_aa: CASSRERGSPLHF
j_call: TRBJ1-2; cdr3_length: 16; v_call: TRBV4-3; cdr3_aa: CASSQDFTGAFRGYTF
j_call: TRBJ1-1; cdr3_length: 13; v_call: TRBV20-1; cdr3_aa: CSAQGQGPTEAFF
j_call: TRBJ1-1; cdr3_length: 14; v_call: TRBV12-3/TRBV12-4; cdr3_aa: CASTLDKFNTEAFF
j_call: TRBJ1-4; cdr3_length: 11; v_call: TRBV12-3/TRBV12-4; cdr3_aa: CASSMTLETPF
j_call: TRBJ2-2; cdr3_length: 14; v_call: TRBV6-2/TRBV6-3; cdr3_aa: CASSYALGGRELFF
j_call: TRBJ2-3; cdr3_length: 15; v_call: TRBV10-3; cdr3_aa: CAIREDRGWTDTQYF
j_call: TRBJ2-1; cdr3_length: 14; v_call: TRBV12-3/TRBV12-4; cdr3_aa: CASTRDWLYNEQFF
j_call: TRBJ2-5; cdr3_length: 13; v_call: TRBV18; cdr3_aa: CASSRQGWETQYF
j_call: TRBJ1-6; cdr3_length: 13; v_call: TRBV7-3; cdr3_aa: CASHGQLLSPLHF
j_call: TRBJ2-3; cdr3_length: 14; v_call: TRBV25-1; cdr3_aa: CASSDGGSTDTQYF
j_call: TRBJ2-5; cdr3_length: 14; v_call: TRBV7-9; cdr3_aa: CASSSQDSQETQYF
j_call: TRBJ1-1; cdr3_length: 15; v_call: TRBV4-3; cdr3_aa: CASSQPYGGNTEAFF
j_call: TRBJ2-7; cdr3_length: 15; v_call: TRBV5-4; cdr3_aa: CASSPTGGRIYEQYF
j_call: TRBJ2-1; cdr3_length: 12; v_call: TRBV7-8; cdr3_aa: CASSQTSGGQFF
j_call: TRBJ1-2; cdr3_length: 12; v_call: TRBV6-6; cdr3_aa: CASSTVGYGYTF
j_call: TRBJ2-1; cdr3_length: 15; v_call: TRBV5-1; cdr3_aa: CASSWDRVGDNEQFF
j_call: TRBJ2-4; cdr3_length: 15; v_call: TRBV7-2; cdr3_aa: CASRSDRAGHNIQYF
j_call: TRBJ2-1; cdr3_length: 16; v_call: TRBV3-1; cdr3_aa: CASSQAVGRTYNEQFF
j_call: TRBJ2-5; cdr3_length: 13; v_call: TRBV27; cdr3_aa: CASRRGGQETQYF
j_call: TRBJ1-1; cdr3_length: 19; v_call: TRBV4-1; cdr3_aa: CASSHSSFPQGGRNTEAFF